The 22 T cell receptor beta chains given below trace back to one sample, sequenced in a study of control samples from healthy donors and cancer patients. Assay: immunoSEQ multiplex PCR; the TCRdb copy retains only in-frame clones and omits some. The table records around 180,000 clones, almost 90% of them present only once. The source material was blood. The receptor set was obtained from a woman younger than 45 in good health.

The CDR3 nucleotides read TGTGCCAGCCGATCACAGGGTCTTATTGCCTACGAGCAGTACTTC. Residues: CASRSQGLIAYEQYF. The genes are TRBV28 and TRBJ2-7, with a weak D call TRBD1 (6 bases). Trimming shortened V by 8 bases and J by 2 bases, and 19 bases separated the two germline ends. From germline, CDR1 is MDHEN and CDR2 SYDVKM. CDR3 length: 15 residues.

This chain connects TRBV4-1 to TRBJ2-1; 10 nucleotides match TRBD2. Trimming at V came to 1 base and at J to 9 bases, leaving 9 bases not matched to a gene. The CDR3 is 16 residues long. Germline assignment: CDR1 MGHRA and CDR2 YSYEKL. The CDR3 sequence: CASSQAALAGVGEQFF. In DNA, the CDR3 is TGCGCCAGCAGCCAAGCAGCCCTAGCGGGAGTGGGTGAGCAGTTCTTC.

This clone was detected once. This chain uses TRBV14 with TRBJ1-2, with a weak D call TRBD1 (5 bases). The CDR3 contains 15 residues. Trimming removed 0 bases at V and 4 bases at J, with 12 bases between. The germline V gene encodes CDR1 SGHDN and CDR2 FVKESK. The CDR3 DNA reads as TGTGCCAGCAGCCAAGATTGGGCGGGGACCTATGGCTACACCTTC. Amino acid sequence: CASSQDWAGTYGYTF.

CDR3 bases: TGCAGCGTTGAAGACCCATCATTACAGGGGATCGGGACTGAAGCTTTCTTT. Encoded protein: CSVEDPSLQGIGTEAFF. This chain joins TRBV29-1 and TRBJ1-1, with 7 bases identical to TRBD1. CDR3 length equals 17 residues. CDR1 is SQVTM and CDR2 is ANQGSEA in the germline V gene. The ends lost 0 bases at V and 5 bases at J; junction bases unmatched: 15.

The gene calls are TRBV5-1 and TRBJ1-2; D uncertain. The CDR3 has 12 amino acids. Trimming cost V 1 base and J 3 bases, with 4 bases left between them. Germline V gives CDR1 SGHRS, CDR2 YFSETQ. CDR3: CASSLTDYGYTF. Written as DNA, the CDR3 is TGCGCCAGCAGCTTGACGGACTATGGCTACACCTTC.

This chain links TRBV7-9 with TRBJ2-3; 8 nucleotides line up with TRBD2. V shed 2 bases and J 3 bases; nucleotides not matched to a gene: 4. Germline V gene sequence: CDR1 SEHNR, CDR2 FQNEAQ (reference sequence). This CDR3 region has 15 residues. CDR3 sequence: CASSLPSGGTDTQYF. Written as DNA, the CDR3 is TGTGCCAGCAGCTTACCCAGCGGGGGAACAGATACGCAGTATTTT.

CDR3: CASRRLNTEAFF. The CDR3 DNA is TGTGCCAGTCGACGGTTGAACACTGAAGCTTTCTTT. The J gene is TRBJ1-1, the V gene TRBV19, with no clear D. CDR3 length: 12 amino acids. Germline V CDR1 and CDR2: LNHDA, SQIVND (reference sequence). Trimming cost V 8 bases and J 0 bases, with 7 bases left between them.

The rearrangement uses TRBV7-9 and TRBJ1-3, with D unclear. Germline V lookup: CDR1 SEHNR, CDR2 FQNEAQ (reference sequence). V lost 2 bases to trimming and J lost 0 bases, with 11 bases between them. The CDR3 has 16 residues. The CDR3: CASSLLPASSGNTIYF. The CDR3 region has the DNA TGTGCCAGCAGCTTACTGCCAGCTTCCTCTGGAAACACCATATATTTT. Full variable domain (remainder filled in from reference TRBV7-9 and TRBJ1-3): DTGVSQNPRHKITKRGQNVTFRCDPISEHNRLYWYRQTLGQGPEFLTYFQNEAQLEKSRLLSDRFSAERPKGSFSTLEIQRTEQGDSAMYLCASSLLPASSGNTIYFGEGSWLTVV.

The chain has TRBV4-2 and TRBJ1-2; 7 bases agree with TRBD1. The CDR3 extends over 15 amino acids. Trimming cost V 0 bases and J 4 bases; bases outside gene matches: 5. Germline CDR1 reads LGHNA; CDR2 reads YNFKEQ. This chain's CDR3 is CASSQDMTGIYGYTF. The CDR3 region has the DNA TGTGCCAGCAGCCAAGATATGACAGGGATCTATGGCTACACCTTC.

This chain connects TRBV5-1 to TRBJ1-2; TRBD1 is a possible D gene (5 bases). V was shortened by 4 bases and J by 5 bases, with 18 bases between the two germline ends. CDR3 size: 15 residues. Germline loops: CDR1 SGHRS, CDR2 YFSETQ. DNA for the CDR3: TGCGCCAGCAGCCAATCCACCGGGGCCACTTATGGCTACACCTTC. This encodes CASSQSTGATYGYTF.

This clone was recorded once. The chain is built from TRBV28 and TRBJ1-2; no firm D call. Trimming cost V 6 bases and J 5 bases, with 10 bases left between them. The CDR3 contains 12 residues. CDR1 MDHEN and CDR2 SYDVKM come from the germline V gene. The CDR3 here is CASRMTVYGYTF. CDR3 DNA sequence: TGTGCCAGCAGAATGACCGTGTATGGCTACACCTTC.

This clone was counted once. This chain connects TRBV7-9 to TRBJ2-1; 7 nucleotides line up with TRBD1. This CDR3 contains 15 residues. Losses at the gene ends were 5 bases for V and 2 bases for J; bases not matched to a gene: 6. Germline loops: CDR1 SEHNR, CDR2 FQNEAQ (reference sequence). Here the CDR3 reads CASSPRQGTYNEQFF. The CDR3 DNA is TGTGCCAGCAGCCCACGACAGGGCACCTACAATGAGCAGTTCTTC. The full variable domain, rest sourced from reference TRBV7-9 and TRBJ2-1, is DTGVSQNPRHKITKRGQNVTFRCDPISEHNRLYWYRQTLGQGPEFLTYFQNEAQLEKSRLLSDRFSAERPKGSFSTLEIQRTEQGDSAMYLCASSPRQGTYNEQFFGPGTRLTVL.

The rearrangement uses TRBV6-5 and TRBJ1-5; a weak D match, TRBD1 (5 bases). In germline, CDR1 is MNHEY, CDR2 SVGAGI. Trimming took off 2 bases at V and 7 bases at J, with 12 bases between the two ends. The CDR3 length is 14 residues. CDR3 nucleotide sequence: TGTGCCAGCAGTTACGGGAGGGACGGGCAGCCCCAGCATTTT. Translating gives CASSYGRDGQPQHF.

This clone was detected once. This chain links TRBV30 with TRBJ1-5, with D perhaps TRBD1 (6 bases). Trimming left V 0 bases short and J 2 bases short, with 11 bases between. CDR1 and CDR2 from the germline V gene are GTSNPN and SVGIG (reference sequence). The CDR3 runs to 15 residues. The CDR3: CAWSVQGGGNQPQHF. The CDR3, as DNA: TGTGCCTGGAGTGTACAGGGCGGGGGCAATCAGCCCCAGCATTTT.

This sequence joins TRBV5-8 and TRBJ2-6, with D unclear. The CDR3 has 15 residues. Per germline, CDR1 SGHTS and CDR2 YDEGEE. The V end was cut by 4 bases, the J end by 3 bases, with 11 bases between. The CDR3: CASSKRTGGANVLTF. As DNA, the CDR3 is TGTGCCAGCAGCAAAAGGACGGGTGGGGCCAACGTCCTGACTTTC.

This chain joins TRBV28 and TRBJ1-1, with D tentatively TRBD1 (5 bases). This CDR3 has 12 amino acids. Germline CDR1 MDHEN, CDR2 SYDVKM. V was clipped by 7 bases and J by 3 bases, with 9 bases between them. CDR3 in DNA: TGTGCCAGCACCGAACAGGACACTGAAGCTTTCTTT. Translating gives CASTEQDTEAFF. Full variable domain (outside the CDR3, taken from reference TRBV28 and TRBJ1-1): DVKVTQSSRYLVKRTGEKVFLECVQDMDHENMFWYRQDPGLGLRLIYFSYDVKMKEKGDIPEGYSVSREKKERFSLILESASTNQTSMYLCASTEQDTEAFFGQGTRLTVV.

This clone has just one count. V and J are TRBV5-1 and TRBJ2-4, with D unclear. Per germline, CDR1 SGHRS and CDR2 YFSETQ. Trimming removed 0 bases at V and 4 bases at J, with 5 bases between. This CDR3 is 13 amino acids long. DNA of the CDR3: TGCGCCAGCAGCTTGGGAAGAAAAAACATTCAGTACTTC. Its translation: CASSLGRKNIQYF.

The CDR3 bases are TGTGCCAGCAGCTTGGACCAGTCGATAAATCAGCCCCAGCATTTT. Translation: CASSLDQSINQPQHF. This chain links TRBV5-5 with TRBJ1-5, with D uncertain. Germline V gene lookup returns CDR1 SGHKS and CDR2 YYEKEE (reference sequence). Trimming left V 0 bases short and J 4 bases short, with 11 bases between. CDR3 length equals 15 residues. Filled out from reference TRBV5-5 and TRBJ1-5, the complete variable domain reads DAGVTQSPTHLIKTRGQQVTLRCSPISGHKSVSWYQQVLGQGPQFIFQYYEKEERGRGNFPDRFSARQFPNYSSELNVNALLLGDSALYLCASSLDQSINQPQHFGDGTRLSIL.

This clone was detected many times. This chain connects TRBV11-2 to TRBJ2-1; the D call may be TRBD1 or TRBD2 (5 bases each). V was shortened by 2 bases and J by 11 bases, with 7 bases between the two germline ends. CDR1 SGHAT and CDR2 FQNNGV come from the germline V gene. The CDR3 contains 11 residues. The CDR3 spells CASSLSGQQFF. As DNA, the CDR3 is TGTGCCAGCAGCTTATCGGGACAGCAGTTCTTC.

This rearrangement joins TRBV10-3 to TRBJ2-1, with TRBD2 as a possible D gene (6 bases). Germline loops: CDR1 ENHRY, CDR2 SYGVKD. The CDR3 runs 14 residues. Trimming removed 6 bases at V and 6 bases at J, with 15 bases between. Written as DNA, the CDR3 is TGTGCCATCAGGGAGGGCGGGCGCGGCAATGAGCAGTTCTTC. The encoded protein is CAIREGGRGNEQFF.

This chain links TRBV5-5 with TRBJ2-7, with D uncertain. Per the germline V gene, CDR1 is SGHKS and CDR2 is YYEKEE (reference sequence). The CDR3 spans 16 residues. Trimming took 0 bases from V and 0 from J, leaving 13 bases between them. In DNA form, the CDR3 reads TGTGCCAGCAGCTTGGTCTGGCAGTCGAGCTCCTACGAGCAGTACGTC. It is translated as CASSLVWQSSSYEQYV.

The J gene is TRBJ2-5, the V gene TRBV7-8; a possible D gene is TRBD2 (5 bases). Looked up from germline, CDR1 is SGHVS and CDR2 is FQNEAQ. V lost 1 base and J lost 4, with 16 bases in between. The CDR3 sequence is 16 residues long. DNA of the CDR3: TGTGCCAGCAGCTTAGTGCAACTAGTGGTTCCAGAGACCCAGTACTTC. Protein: CASSLVQLVVPETQYF.